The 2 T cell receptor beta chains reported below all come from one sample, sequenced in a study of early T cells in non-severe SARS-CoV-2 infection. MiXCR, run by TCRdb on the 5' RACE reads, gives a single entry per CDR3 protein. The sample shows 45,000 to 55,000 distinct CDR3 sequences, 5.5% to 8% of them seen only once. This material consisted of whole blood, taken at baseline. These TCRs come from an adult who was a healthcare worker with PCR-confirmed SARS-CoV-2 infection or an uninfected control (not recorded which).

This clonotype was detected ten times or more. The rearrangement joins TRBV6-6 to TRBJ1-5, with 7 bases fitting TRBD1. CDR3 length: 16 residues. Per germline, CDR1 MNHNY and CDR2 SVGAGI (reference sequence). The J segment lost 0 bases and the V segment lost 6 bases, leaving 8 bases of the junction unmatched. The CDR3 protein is CASRSAGTASNQPQHF. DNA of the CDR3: TGTGCCAGCAGAAGCGCCGGGACAGCTAGCAATCAGCCCCAGCATTTT.

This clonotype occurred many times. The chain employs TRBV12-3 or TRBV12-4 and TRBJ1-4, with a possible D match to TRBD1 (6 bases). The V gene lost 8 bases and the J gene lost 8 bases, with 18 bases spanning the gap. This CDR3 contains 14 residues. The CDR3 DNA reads TGTGCCAGCGGTTCTGGTGCAGGGGACGAAAAACTGTTTTTT. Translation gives CASGSGAGDEKLFF.